Following are 2 T cell receptor beta chains from one sample sequenced in a study of cytomegalovirus exposure and HLA in healthy donors. Clones were read by immunoSEQ multiplex PCR, and TCRdb kept only the in-frame ones, dropping some. The sample carries a few hundred thousand clones, 65% to 90% recorded once. The specimen sequenced was PBMCs. The receptors shown here come from a woman aged 18-29 years in good health and CMV-seronegative.

The chain is built from TRBV28 and TRBJ1-3; 10 nucleotides match TRBD1. Trimming cost V 7 bases and J 3 bases; bases outside gene matches: 3. There are 14 residues in the CDR3. Germline CDR1 MDHEN, CDR2 SYDVKM. This CDR3 reads CASTGTGVGNTIYF. The CDR3 region has the DNA TGTGCCAGCACCGGGACAGGGGTTGGAAACACCATATATTTT.

The chain couples TRBV5-1 to TRBJ1-3; D gene unclear. In germline, CDR1 is SGHRS, CDR2 YFSETQ. This CDR3 spans 16 amino acids. Trimming took off 0 bases at V and 3 bases at J, with 13 bases between the two ends. DNA of the CDR3: TGCGCCAGCAGCTTGGAGGCCGGGGTGGGTGGAAACACCATATATTTT. It encodes CASSLEAGVGGNTIYF.